These 12 T cell receptor beta chains originate from one sample sequenced in a study of molecular identifiers for immune sequencing clone quantification. TCRdb redid the calling of the PCR reads with MiXCR, one entry per CDR3 protein. This sample yields about half a million distinct CDR3 sequences, of which around 23% are seen a single time; 0.7% to 0.9% belongs to the top ten. The sample comprised naive CD8+ T cells from blood, with Jurkat cell RNA spiked in. Subset noted: FACS-sorted CD8+CD4-CCR7+CD45RA+ naive T cells. The origin of the receptors is a human donor in good health. Some libraries in this study had Jurkat cell RNA spiked in.

The V call is TRBV4-2, the J call TRBJ2-1; D not resolved. Germline V gene lookup returns CDR1 LGHNA and CDR2 YNFKEQ. The CDR3 length is 13 residues. With 4 bases removed from V and 10 bases from J, the gap between germline ends came to 14 bases. CDR3 in amino acids: CASSPVAPVEQFF. CDR3 coding DNA: TGTGCCAGCAGCCCCGTGGCGCCTGTGGAGCAGTTCTTC.

The rearrangement joins TRBV20-1 to TRBJ2-3; 9 bases map to TRBD2. The V gene end was trimmed by 3 bases and the J gene end by 2 bases; junction bases not matched to a gene: 3. Looked up from germline, CDR1 is DFQATT and CDR2 is SNEGSKA (reference sequence). The CDR3 sequence is 14 residues long. CDR3 loop: CSASLAGVTDTQYF. CDR3 nucleotide sequence: TGCAGTGCTAGTTTAGCGGGGGTCACAGATACGCAGTATTTT.

The rearrangement joins TRBV2 to TRBJ2-1; D gene ambiguous. The length of the CDR3 is 13 residues. Germline-derived CDR1 and CDR2 are SNHLY and FYNNEI. The V gene lost 5 bases and the J gene lost 2 bases, with 7 bases spanning the gap. The CDR3 here is CASSSTTYNEQFF. The CDR3, as DNA: TGTGCCAGCAGTTCGACAACCTACAATGAGCAGTTCTTC.

This clonotype was seen only a few times. Here the CDR3 reads CATLGGRDRNNQPQHF. CDR3 coding DNA: TGTGCCACCCTCGGCGGCAGGGATCGGAACAATCAGCCCCAGCATTTT. The V call is TRBV11-2, the J call TRBJ1-5; perhaps TRBD1 as D (5 bases). The length of the CDR3 is 16 residues. The germline gives CDR1 SGHAT, CDR2 FQNNGV. The V end was cut by 10 bases, the J end by 3 bases, with 22 bases between. The full variable domain, completed using reference TRBV11-2 and TRBJ1-5, is EAGVAQSPRYKIIEKRQSVAFWCNPISGHATLYWYQQILGQGPKLLIQFQNNGVVDDSQLPKDRFSAERLKGVDSTLKIQPAKLEDSAVYLCATLGGRDRNNQPQHFGDGTRLSIL.

This clonotype was seen repeatedly, ten times or more. The gene calls are TRBV7-2 and TRBJ1-5; D possibly corresponds to TRBD1 (6 bases). CDR1 and CDR2 (germline): SGHTA, FQGNSA. Trimming removed 5 bases from V and 7 bases from J, with 18 bases in between. The CDR3 runs 15 residues. The CDR3 region is CASSATAGGGQPQHF. CDR3 DNA: TGTGCCAGCAGCGCTACAGCCGGGGGCGGGCAGCCCCAGCATTTT.

This clonotype was seen only a few times. The genes are TRBV6-2 or TRBV6-3 and TRBJ1-5; tentative D call: TRBD1 (5 bases). Deletions cut 9 bases from V and 1 base from J, with 16 bases between. Germline lookup yields CDR1 MNHEY and CDR2 SVGEGT. The CDR3 has 15 amino acids. The CDR3 DNA reads as TGTGCCAGTAGGGGAATCATGCAAAGCAATCAGCCCCAGCATTTT. Residues: CASRGIMQSNQPQHF.

This clonotype was recorded a few times. The V gene is TRBV20-1, the J gene TRBJ1-6, with D possibly being TRBD1 (5 bases). Trimming removed 0 bases at V and 6 bases at J, with 9 bases between. This CDR3 comprises 14 residues. Looked up from germline, CDR1 is DFQATT and CDR2 is SNEGSKA (reference sequence). For the CDR3, the DNA is TGCAGTGCTAGAGATAGGGACGGTAATTCACCCCTCCACTTT. Translated: CSARDRDGNSPLHF.

This rearrangement joins TRBV6-2 or TRBV6-3 to TRBJ1-1; D is perhaps TRBD1 (5 bases). V shed 10 bases and J shed 3 bases, with 12 bases lying between them. The CDR3 sequence is 12 residues long. CDR1 is MNHEY, CDR2 SVGEGT, per germline. CDR3 sequence reads: CATLGLDTEAFF. The CDR3 region has the DNA TGTGCCACCTTGGGACTCGACACTGAAGCTTTCTTT.

V usage is TRBV11-2 and J usage is TRBJ1-1; 9 bases are a match to TRBD1. CDR3 length: 15 residues. Germline CDR1 and CDR2: SGHAT and FQNNGV. The V and J ends lost 3 bases and 5 bases, in that order; junction bases with no gene match: 7. As DNA, the CDR3 is TGTGCCAGCAGCTTCCCCGGACAGGGGAAGACTGAAGCTTTCTTT. Its protein is CASSFPGQGKTEAFF.

This chain connects TRBV5-1 to TRBJ2-3; D is unresolved. CDR3 length: 15 amino acids. The germline V and J ends were trimmed by 4 bases and 7 bases, with 19 bases remaining between them. In germline, CDR1 is SGHRS, CDR2 YFSETQ. CDR3 bases: TGCGCCAGCAGCAGGGATCCGCTCGGTACACATACGCAGTATTTT. Amino acids: CASSRDPLGTHTQYF.

This clonotype was counted at least ten times. This chain joins TRBV18 and TRBJ2-3, with D perhaps matching TRBD2 (7 bases). CDR3 length: 14 amino acids. Germline V lookup: CDR1 KGHSH, CDR2 LQKENI. Trimming stripped 10 bases from V and 6 bases from J, with 20 bases between. The CDR3 sequence is CATTPGGKRDTQYF. As DNA, the CDR3 is TGTGCCACCACCCCGGGGGGCAAGAGGGATACGCAGTATTTT.

This clonotype was detected ten times or more. The V gene is TRBV5-6, the J gene TRBJ2-7; D remains ambiguous. The V end was cut by 1 base, the J end by 0 bases, with 11 bases between. The CDR3 is 15 amino acids. The germline CDR1 and CDR2 sequences are SGHDT and YYEEEE. The CDR3 region is CASSLSLGHSYEQYF. The CDR3 DNA reads as TGTGCCAGCAGCTTGAGTCTCGGCCACTCCTACGAGCAGTACTTC.